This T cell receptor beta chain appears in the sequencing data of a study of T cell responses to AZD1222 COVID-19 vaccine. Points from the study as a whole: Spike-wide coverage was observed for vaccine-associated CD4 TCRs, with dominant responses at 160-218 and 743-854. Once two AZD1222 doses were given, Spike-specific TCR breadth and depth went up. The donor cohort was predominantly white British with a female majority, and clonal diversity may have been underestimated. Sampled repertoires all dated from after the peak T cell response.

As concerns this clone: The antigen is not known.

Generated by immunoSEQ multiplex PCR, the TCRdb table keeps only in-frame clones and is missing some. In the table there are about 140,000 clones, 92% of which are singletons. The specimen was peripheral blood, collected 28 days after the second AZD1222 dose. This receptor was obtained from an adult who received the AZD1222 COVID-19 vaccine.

The CDR3 reads CASSYGTAQETQYF. DNA of the CDR3: TGTGCCAGCAGTTACGGGACAGCCCAAGAGACCCAGTACTTC. The J gene is TRBJ2-5, the V gene TRBV6-6; 7 bases are shared with TRBD1. Germline V gene data show CDR1 as MNHNY and CDR2 as SVGAGI (reference sequence). The CDR3 covers 14 residues. V lost 2 bases, J lost 1 base, and 1 base stayed unmatched.